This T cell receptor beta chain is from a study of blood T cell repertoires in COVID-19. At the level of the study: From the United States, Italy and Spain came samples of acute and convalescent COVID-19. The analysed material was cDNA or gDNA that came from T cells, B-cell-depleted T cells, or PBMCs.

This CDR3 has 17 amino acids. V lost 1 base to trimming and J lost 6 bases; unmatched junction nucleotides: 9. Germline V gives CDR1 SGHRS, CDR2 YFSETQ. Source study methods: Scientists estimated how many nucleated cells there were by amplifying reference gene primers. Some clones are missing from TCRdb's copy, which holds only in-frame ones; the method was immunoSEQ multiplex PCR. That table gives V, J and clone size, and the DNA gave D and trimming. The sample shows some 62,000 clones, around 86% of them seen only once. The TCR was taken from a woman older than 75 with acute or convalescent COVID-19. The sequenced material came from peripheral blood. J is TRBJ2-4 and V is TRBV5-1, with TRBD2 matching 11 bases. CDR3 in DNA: TGCGCCAGCAGCTTGCTACCCGGGACTAGCGGAGGAAACATTCAGTACTTC. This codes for CASSLLPGTSGGNIQYF.